This T cell receptor beta chain was identified during a study of shared clonotypes between healthy human individuals. Background on the study: The donor pool was made up of a couple of women and three men aged 18 to 49.

The CDR3 contains 15 residues. V was pared by 4 bases and J by 3 bases, with 15 bases between. Germline-derived CDR1 and CDR2 are SGHRS and YFSETQ. TCRdb keeps only in-frame clones here, not all; method: immunoSEQ multiplex PCR. The profile shows around 1.6 million clones, roughly 98% of them singletons. The sequencing sample was made of naive CD4+ T cells sorted from blood. Noted subset: CD45RA+ positively selected. This clonotype was sampled from a man aged 25-45 years in good health. The gene calls are TRBV5-1 and TRBJ2-3; weak D call: TRBD1 (5 bases). The CDR3 DNA follows: TGCGCCAGCAGCCTTGGGGCAGGGAAGACAGATACGCAGTATTTT. Protein: CASSLGAGKTDTQYF.